Given below is one T cell receptor beta chain in context. Its antigen is still unknown. The repertoire was sequenced with immunoSEQ multiplex PCR; TCRdb's copy has only in-frame clones and lacks some. The sample lists 80,000 to 95,000 clones; around 73% were seen once. This sample stems from a study of T cell responses to AZD1222 COVID-19 vaccine. Whole-study results and caveats: Regions 160-218 and 743-854 held dominance among vaccine-associated CD4 TCRs, which spanned spike.

This sequence originates from an adult in good health. The source was peripheral blood, collected on day 0 of AZD1222 vaccination.

The DNA for the CDR3 is TGTGCCAGCAGCCCGCAAATGAACACTGAAGCTTTCTTT. It encodes CASSPQMNTEAFF. The chain uses TRBV12-3 or TRBV12-4 and TRBJ1-1; D is unresolved. Trimming cost V 6 bases and J 0 bases, with 8 bases left between them. This CDR3 is 13 amino acids long.